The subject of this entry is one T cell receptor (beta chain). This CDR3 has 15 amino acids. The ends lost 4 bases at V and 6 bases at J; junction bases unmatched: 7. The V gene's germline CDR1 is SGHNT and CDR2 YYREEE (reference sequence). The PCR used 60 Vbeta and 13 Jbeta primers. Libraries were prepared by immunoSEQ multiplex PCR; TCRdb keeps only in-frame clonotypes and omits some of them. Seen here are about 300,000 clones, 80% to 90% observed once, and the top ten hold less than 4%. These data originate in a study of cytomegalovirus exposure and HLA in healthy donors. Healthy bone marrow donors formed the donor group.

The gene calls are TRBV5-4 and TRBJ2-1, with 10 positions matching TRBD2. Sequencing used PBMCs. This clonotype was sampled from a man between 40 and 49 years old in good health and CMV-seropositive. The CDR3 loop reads CASSPRLAGLNEQFF. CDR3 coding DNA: TGTGCCAGCAGCCCGCGACTAGCGGGCCTCAATGAGCAGTTCTTC.